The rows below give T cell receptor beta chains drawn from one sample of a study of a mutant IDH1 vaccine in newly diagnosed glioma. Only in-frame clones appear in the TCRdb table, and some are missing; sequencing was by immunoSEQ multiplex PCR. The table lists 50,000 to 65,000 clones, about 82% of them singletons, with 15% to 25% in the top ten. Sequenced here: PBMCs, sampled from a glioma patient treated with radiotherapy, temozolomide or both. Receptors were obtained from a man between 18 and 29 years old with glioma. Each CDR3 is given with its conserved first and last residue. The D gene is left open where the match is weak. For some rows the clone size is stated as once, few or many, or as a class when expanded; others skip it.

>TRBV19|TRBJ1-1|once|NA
TGTGCCAGTAGTATCACCTATGAGCGGGGGAAAGCTTTCTTT
CASSITYERGKAFF
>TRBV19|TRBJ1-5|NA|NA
TGTGCCAGTAGTCCTCCGCTGTCGCCCCAGCATTTT
CASSPPLSPQHF
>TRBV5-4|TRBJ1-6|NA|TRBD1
TGTGCCAGCAGCCCCCGACGGACAGGGAATTCACCCCTCCACTTT
CASSPRRTGNSPLHF
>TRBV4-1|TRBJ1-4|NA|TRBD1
TGCGCCAGCAGCCCTGGGGACAGGGATGAAAAACTGTTTTTT
CASSPGDRDEKLFF
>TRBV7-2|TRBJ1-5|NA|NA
TGTGCCAGCAGCCCTACCGGGACCCTCAGGACCAGCAATCAGCCCCAGCATTTT
CASSPTGTLRTSNQPQHF
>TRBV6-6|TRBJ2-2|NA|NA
TGTGCCAGCAGTTACTCGAAGGAATCCGGGGAGCTGTTTTTT
CASSYSKESGELFF
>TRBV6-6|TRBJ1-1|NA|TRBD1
TGTGCCAGCAGCTCGGACAGGTTGGACACTGAAGCTTTCTTT
CASSSDRLDTEAFF
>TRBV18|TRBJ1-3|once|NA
TGTGCCAGCTCACCAGAGGCAAGGTTAGCGAGCTCTGGAAACACCATATATTTT
CASSPEARLASSGNTIYF
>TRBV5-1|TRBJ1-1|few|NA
TGCGCCAGCAGCCCGAATGAGGGAATTGGTAACACTGAAGCTTTCTTT
CASSPNEGIGNTEAFF
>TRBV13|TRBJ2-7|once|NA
TGTGCCAGCAGCTTAATCAGGTTCTCCTACGAGCAGTACTTC
CASSLIRFSYEQYF
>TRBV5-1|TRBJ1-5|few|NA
TGCGCCAGCAGCTTGGACGGACATAGCAATCAGCCCCAGCATTTT
CASSLDGHSNQPQHF
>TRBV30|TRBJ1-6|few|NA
TGTGCCTGGAGTGTACATACGTGGGACCGGTCACCCCTCCACTTT
CAWSVHTWDRSPLHF
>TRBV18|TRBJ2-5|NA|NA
TGTGCCAGCTCAGGCCGTTGGGGGGTTCAAGAGACCCAGTACTTC
CASSGRWGVQETQYF
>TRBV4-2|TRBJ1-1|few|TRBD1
TGTGCCAGCAGCCGTCAGGGGGGCACTGAAGCTTTCTTT
CASSRQGGTEAFF
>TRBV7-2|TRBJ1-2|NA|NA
TGTGCCAGCAGCTTAGAGGCCTCATTATCCCGTGGCTACACCTTC
CASSLEASLSRGYTF